Described below is a single T cell receptor beta chain sequence and its context. Its antigen is unidentified. Brentuximab vedotin exposure varied, and every patient relapsed after autologous stem cell transplantation. Assay: immunoSEQ multiplex PCR; the TCRdb copy retains only in-frame clones and omits some. The table records under 30,000 clones, around 80% of them present only once. The sample is drawn from a study of PD-1 blockade in classical Hodgkin lymphoma. Study conclusions and caveats: Compared with baseline, CD4+ but not CD8+ TCR diversity had risen significantly by C4D1. The repertoire differences lack a defined cause, possibly disease activity or prior therapy.

The CDR3 has 14 amino acids. From germline, CDR1 is SEHNR and CDR2 FQNEAQ (reference sequence). The V segment lost 3 bases and the J segment 3 bases; nucleotides outside the gene matches: 5. This chain uses TRBV7-9 with TRBJ2-7; 7 bases agree with TRBD1. The sequencing used peripheral blood mononuclear cells (PBMCs), collected before the second cycle of nivolumab. The sequence was obtained from a human donor with classical Hodgkin lymphoma. CDR3 sequence reads: CASSFETGFYEQYF. Written as DNA, the CDR3 is TGTGCCAGCAGCTTCGAGACAGGGTTCTACGAGCAGTACTTC.